A selection of T cell receptor beta chains follows, all from one sample in a study of beta chain features in type 1 diabetes. The assay was immunoSEQ multiplex PCR, and TCRdb's table has in-frame clones only and misses some. The sample includes hundreds of thousands of clones, roughly 13% of them seen just once. Material: naive CD4+ T cells from blood. The source is a man aged 18-30 years with type 1 diabetes. Each CDR3 is given with its conserved first and last residue. The D gene is left open where the match is weak. A row's size may be missing; if present it is once, few, many or a size class.

v_call	d_call	j_call	clone_size	cdr3_nt	cdr3_aa
TRBV28	NA	TRBJ2-1	NA	TGTGCCAGCAGTCGCACACGTTACAATGAGCAGTTCTTC	CASSRTRYNEQFF
TRBV5-1	NA	TRBJ1-5	few	TGCGCCAGCAGCCCGGACGGCGAGTCGCCCCAGCATTTT	CASSPDGESPQHF
TRBV25-1	NA	TRBJ1-5	few	TGTGCCAGCAGTGTCCGAGAATTGGAGCCCCAGCATTTT	CASSVRELEPQHF
TRBV29-1	NA	TRBJ1-1	few	TGCAGCGTTGTTGAAGGCAGCCTGAACACTGAAGCTTTCTTT	CSVVEGSLNTEAFF
TRBV11-3	NA	TRBJ2-3	few	TGTGCCAGCAGCTTAGGCCAGGGAAACACAGATACGCAGTATTTT	CASSLGQGNTDTQYF
TRBV11-1	NA	TRBJ2-1	NA	TGTGCCAGCAGCTTAGGGTCGAGGGTGAGCTCCTACAATGAGCAGTTCTTC	CASSLGSRVSSYNEQFF
TRBV10-2	TRBD2	TRBJ2-1	few	TGCGCCAGCAGACTAGCGGGAGACAATGAGCAGTTCTTC	CASRLAGDNEQFF
TRBV14	TRBD2	TRBJ2-1	NA	TGTGCCAGCAGCCAAGTTTATCGCGGGAGTGTTCCCTACAATGAGCAGTTCTTC	CASSQVYRGSVPYNEQFF
TRBV7-2	TRBD2	TRBJ2-5	NA	TGTGCCAGCAGCCCCTCTGGGTACTTGGCGGGGGGGACCCAGTACTTC	CASSPSGYLAGGTQYF
TRBV7-2	NA	TRBJ2-7	NA	TGTGCCAGCAGCTTGGCCGCGACCCCCTACGAGCAGTACTTC	CASSLAATPYEQYF
TRBV9	NA	TRBJ1-4	NA	TGTGCCAGCAGCCCCCTCGACAGATGGGTCGGGAAACTGTTTTTT	CASSPLDRWVGKLFF
TRBV6-5	NA	TRBJ2-2	NA	TGTGCCAGCAGTTACTCTCGGGGTTCGCTGTTTTTT	CASSYSRGSLFF
TRBV28	NA	TRBJ2-3	few	TGTGCCAGCAGGCGTCCGGGACGCTACACAGATACGCAGTATTTT	CASRRPGRYTDTQYF
TRBV29-1	NA	TRBJ2-2	NA	TGCAGCGTTGATCGGGGAGCGAACACCGGGGAGCTGTTTTTT	CSVDRGANTGELFF
TRBV10-3	TRBD1	TRBJ2-1	NA	TGTGCCATCAGTGAAAGACAGGGGCCCCGCTACAATGAGCAGTTCTTC	CAISERQGPRYNEQFF
TRBV10-3	TRBD1	TRBJ2-1	few	TGTGCCATCAGTCCGGGACAGGGGGTCAATGAGCAGTTCTTC	CAISPGQGVNEQFF
TRBV6-1	TRBD1	TRBJ1-3	few	TGTGCCAGCAGGTTGACAGGGACAGGAAACACCATATATTTT	CASRLTGTGNTIYF
TRBV27	TRBD2	TRBJ2-5	NA	TGTGCCAGCAGTTTACGTCTAGCGGGAGGCGAGACCCAGTACTTC	CASSLRLAGGETQYF
TRBV29-1	NA	TRBJ1-2	NA	TGCAGCGTTGTACAGGGAGGCTATGGCTACACCTTC	CSVVQGGYGYTF
TRBV5-1	NA	TRBJ1-5	NA	TGCGCCAGCAGCTCAACTATAGATCAGCCCCAGCATTTT	CASSSTIDQPQHF
TRBV28	NA	TRBJ2-1	few	TGTGCCAGCAGTCCAGGCGGCTACAATGAGCAGTTCTTC	CASSPGGYNEQFF
TRBV7-2	NA	TRBJ2-3	few	TGTGCCAGCAGCTTACCGGGGACCAGCACAGATACGCAGTATTTT	CASSLPGTSTDTQYF
TRBV7-9	NA	TRBJ1-1	NA	TGTGCCAGCAGCTCCAGGCGGACTGAAGCTTTCTTT	CASSSRRTEAFF
TRBV6-4	NA	TRBJ2-5	few	TGTGCCAGCCAAAGCGGGTGGTTGTCTCGGACCCAGTACTTC	CASQSGWLSRTQYF
TRBV28	TRBD1	TRBJ2-1	few	TGTGCCAGCAGCGACAGGGGGTCCTACAATGAGCAGTTCTTC	CASSDRGSYNEQFF
TRBV5-1	NA	TRBJ1-2	once	TGCGCCAGCAGCTTTGGTGGGACACGGCCCGCGGATGGCTACACCTTC	CASSFGGTRPADGYTF
TRBV15	TRBD2	TRBJ2-1	NA	TGTGCCACCAGCAGACTGGGGACTAGCGGGAATGAGCAGTTCTTC	CATSRLGTSGNEQFF
TRBV5-1	TRBD2	TRBJ2-5	NA	TGCGCCAGCAGTCGCGGGACTAGCGGGCAAGAGACCCAGTACTTC	CASSRGTSGQETQYF
TRBV28	NA	TRBJ1-6	NA	TGTGCCAGCAGTGTCCGGCGTAACAGGGAACGTAATTCACCCCTCCACTTT	CASSVRRNRERNSPLHF
TRBV4-2	NA	TRBJ2-7	NA	TGTGCCAGCAGCCAAGGGACTGTTGTAAACGAGCAGTACTTC	CASSQGTVVNEQYF
TRBV18	TRBD1	TRBJ1-1	few	TGTGCCAGCTCACCACCGGGACAGGGGCCTCTTCTGAAAGCTTTCTTT	CASSPPGQGPLLKAFF
TRBV30	NA	TRBJ1-2	NA	TGTGCCTGGGAAGGGGGAGTCGGGGCTGCGGGCTATGGCTACACCTTC	CAWEGGVGAAGYGYTF
TRBV7-4	NA	TRBJ2-4	few	TGTGCCAGCAGCTGTTGCCTAGCCAAAAACATTCAGTACTTC	CASSCCLAKNIQYF
TRBV29-1	NA	TRBJ2-1	few	TGCAGCGCTACATCCCAGTGGGGGGCCGAGTATAATGAGCAGTTCTTC	CSATSQWGAEYNEQFF
TRBV7-9	NA	TRBJ2-1	few	TGTGCCAGCAGCTTAGGAGGGACCTACAATGAGCAGTTCTTC	CASSLGGTYNEQFF
TRBV4-1	NA	TRBJ1-1	few	TGCGCCAGCAGCCAACTCGGGGGTAACACTGAAGCTTTCTTT	CASSQLGGNTEAFF
TRBV25-1	NA	TRBJ2-7	few	TGTGCCAGCAGTGGGCGGCAGCTTACCTACGAGCAGTACTTC	CASSGRQLTYEQYF
TRBV7-9	NA	TRBJ1-6	NA	TGTGCCAGCAGTCAGGGGCCCGGGAGCTCCTATAATTCACCCCTCCACTTT	CASSQGPGSSYNSPLHF
TRBV2	TRBD2	TRBJ2-2	NA	TGTGCCAGCCTTAGACTCCCTAGCGGGAACACCGGGGAGCTGTTTTTT	CASLRLPSGNTGELFF
TRBV30	TRBD2	TRBJ2-2	NA	TGTGCCTGGACCAGGGGGTGGACTAGCGGGATTAACACCGGGGAGCTGTTTTTT	CAWTRGWTSGINTGELFF
TRBV28	NA	TRBJ1-5	few	TGTGCCAGCAGCCGGGGGGCAGAGCCCCAGCATTTT	CASSRGAEPQHF
TRBV29-1	NA	TRBJ2-5	few	TGCAGCGTTGACGGGGCCGTACAGACCCAGTACTTC	CSVDGAVQTQYF
TRBV14	TRBD1	TRBJ1-2	NA	TGTGCCAGCAGCCAACACCGGGACAGCTATGGCTACACCTTC	CASSQHRDSYGYTF
TRBV6-1	TRBD2	TRBJ2-1	few	TGTGCCAGCAGAGAACTAGCGGGAGGGCCAGGGCAGTTCTTC	CASRELAGGPGQFF
TRBV5-1	TRBD2	TRBJ2-5	NA	TGCGCCAGCAGTGTATCGCGGGAGGAGACCCAGTACTTC	CASSVSREETQYF
TRBV19	NA	TRBJ2-1	few	TGTGCCAGTAGTATAGAGCGACAGGACACCTACAATGAGCAGTTCTTC	CASSIERQDTYNEQFF
TRBV7-3	NA	TRBJ2-3	few	TGTGCCAGCAGCCCCGGTAGCGTGACGCCGGGAGATACGCAGTATTTT	CASSPGSVTPGDTQYF
TRBV2	TRBD1	TRBJ2-7	NA	TGTGCCAGCATCCCGGGACAGGGGGCGACCTACGAGCAGTACTTC	CASIPGQGATYEQYF
TRBV7-9	NA	TRBJ1-1	few	TGTGCCAGCAGCCCGGTTGGGACTGAAGCTTTCTTT	CASSPVGTEAFF
TRBV14	NA	TRBJ1-2	NA	TGTGCCAGCAGCCAAATACAGAGTATGGGCTACACCTTC	CASSQIQSMGYTF
TRBV2	NA	TRBJ1-1	NA	TGTGCCAGCAGGTCCGAATCTGAAGCTTTCTTT	CASRSESEAFF
TRBV6-5	NA	TRBJ2-7	few	TGTGCCAGCAGGCAGGGTAGCGAGCAGTACTTC	CASRQGSEQYF
TRBV29-1	NA	TRBJ1-1	NA	TGCAGCGTGGCGGGGGGGGAGGAGGTCACTGAAGCTTTCTTT	CSVAGGEEVTEAFF
TRBV10-3	NA	TRBJ2-1	NA	TGTGCCATCAGTGTAACCGATTCCTACAATGAGCAGTTCTTC	CAISVTDSYNEQFF
TRBV5-1	TRBD2	TRBJ2-2	NA	TGCGCCAGCAGCTCCCTTAGCGGGAGCACCGGGGAGCTGTTTTTT	CASSSLSGSTGELFF